These T cell receptor beta chains were read from a single sample in a study of radiotherapy plus CTLA-4 blockade in lung cancer. Using immunoSEQ multiplex PCR, the repertoire was profiled, and TCRdb retains in-frame clones only, with some absent. The sample holds 130,000 or so clones, over 80% seen once. Here the sequenced sample was peripheral blood, taken from a patient treated with radiotherapy plus ipilimumab. Every receptor here comes from a human donor with non-small cell lung cancer that progressed on radiotherapy plus ipilimumab. The CDR3 runs from the conserved cysteine through the conserved F or W. The order of the fields is V gene, J gene, CDR3 protein.

>TRBV4-1|TRBJ2-2
CASSQTSGSVGELFF
>TRBV2|TRBJ2-1
CASSGNEQFF
>TRBV18|TRBJ2-5
CASSLTGTTETQYF
>TRBV11-2|TRBJ2-7
CASSLVTNYEQYF
>TRBV18|TRBJ1-2
CASSPAGYGYTF
>TRBV7-9|TRBJ2-5
CASRRSGQGAGETQYF
>TRBV7-8|TRBJ2-7
CASSLLPSGRVVPSYEQYF
>TRBV27|TRBJ2-7
CASRKLVLGSYEQYF
>TRBV21-1|TRBJ2-5
CASSKVRTAQETQYF
>TRBV5-1|TRBJ2-2
CASSLSDTGELFF
>TRBV5-6|TRBJ2-3
CASRGSGRDTQYF
>TRBV5-4|-
CASSLRGSYEQYF
>TRBV27|TRBJ2-1
CASSTGTGGNEQFF
>TRBV7-9|TRBJ1-2
CASSSTQGQVTIRYTF
>TRBV5-1|TRBJ2-1
CASSLVPGQGLGREPRSSYNEQFF
>TRBV5-1|TRBJ2-1
CASSYTGTSGILRNEQFF
>TRBV7-9|TRBJ2-3
CASSKGLKRTTDTQYF
>TRBV7-9|TRBJ2-3
CASSRGTSGLQYF
>TRBV19|TRBJ1-1
CASSIISQGRAFF
>TRBV18|TRBJ1-1
CASSRKGENTEAFF
>TRBV5-8|TRBJ1-5
CASSLVPGTQWGNQPQHF
>TRBV13|TRBJ2-1
CASSFVLADNEQFF
>TRBV2|TRBJ2-7
CASTLNYEQYF
>TRBV6-1|TRBJ2-3
CASSEVPGQGVTDTQYF
>TRBV19|TRBJ2-5
CASSINRGRETQYF
>TRBV11-2|TRBJ1-1
CASSFGQGDEAFF
>TRBV29-1|TRBJ2-7
CSVESGSYEQYF
>TRBV29-1|TRBJ2-1
CSVEDRRTPAFF
>TRBV29-1|TRBJ2-1
CSVERRKNEQFF
>TRBV2|TRBJ1-5
CASSDTGGRQPQHF
>TRBV2|TRBJ2-3
CASSRQGSSDTQYF
>TRBV6-6|TRBJ2-5
CASSYVGVSETQYF
>TRBV6-1|TRBJ2-7
CASSEYLAPLSEQYF
>TRBV28|TRBJ1-2
CASSLSGINYGYTF
>TRBV18|TRBJ1-2
CASSPLHRENGYTF
>TRBV11-2|TRBJ2-7
CASSLPGGVRITPYEQYF
>TRBV5-4|TRBJ2-7
CASSSGGGQGSYEQYF
>TRBV6-6|TRBJ1-6
CASSPGTVANSPLHF
>TRBV9|TRBJ1-2
CASGDSSNYGYTF
>TRBV11-3|TRBJ2-7
CASSLWTGETYEQYF